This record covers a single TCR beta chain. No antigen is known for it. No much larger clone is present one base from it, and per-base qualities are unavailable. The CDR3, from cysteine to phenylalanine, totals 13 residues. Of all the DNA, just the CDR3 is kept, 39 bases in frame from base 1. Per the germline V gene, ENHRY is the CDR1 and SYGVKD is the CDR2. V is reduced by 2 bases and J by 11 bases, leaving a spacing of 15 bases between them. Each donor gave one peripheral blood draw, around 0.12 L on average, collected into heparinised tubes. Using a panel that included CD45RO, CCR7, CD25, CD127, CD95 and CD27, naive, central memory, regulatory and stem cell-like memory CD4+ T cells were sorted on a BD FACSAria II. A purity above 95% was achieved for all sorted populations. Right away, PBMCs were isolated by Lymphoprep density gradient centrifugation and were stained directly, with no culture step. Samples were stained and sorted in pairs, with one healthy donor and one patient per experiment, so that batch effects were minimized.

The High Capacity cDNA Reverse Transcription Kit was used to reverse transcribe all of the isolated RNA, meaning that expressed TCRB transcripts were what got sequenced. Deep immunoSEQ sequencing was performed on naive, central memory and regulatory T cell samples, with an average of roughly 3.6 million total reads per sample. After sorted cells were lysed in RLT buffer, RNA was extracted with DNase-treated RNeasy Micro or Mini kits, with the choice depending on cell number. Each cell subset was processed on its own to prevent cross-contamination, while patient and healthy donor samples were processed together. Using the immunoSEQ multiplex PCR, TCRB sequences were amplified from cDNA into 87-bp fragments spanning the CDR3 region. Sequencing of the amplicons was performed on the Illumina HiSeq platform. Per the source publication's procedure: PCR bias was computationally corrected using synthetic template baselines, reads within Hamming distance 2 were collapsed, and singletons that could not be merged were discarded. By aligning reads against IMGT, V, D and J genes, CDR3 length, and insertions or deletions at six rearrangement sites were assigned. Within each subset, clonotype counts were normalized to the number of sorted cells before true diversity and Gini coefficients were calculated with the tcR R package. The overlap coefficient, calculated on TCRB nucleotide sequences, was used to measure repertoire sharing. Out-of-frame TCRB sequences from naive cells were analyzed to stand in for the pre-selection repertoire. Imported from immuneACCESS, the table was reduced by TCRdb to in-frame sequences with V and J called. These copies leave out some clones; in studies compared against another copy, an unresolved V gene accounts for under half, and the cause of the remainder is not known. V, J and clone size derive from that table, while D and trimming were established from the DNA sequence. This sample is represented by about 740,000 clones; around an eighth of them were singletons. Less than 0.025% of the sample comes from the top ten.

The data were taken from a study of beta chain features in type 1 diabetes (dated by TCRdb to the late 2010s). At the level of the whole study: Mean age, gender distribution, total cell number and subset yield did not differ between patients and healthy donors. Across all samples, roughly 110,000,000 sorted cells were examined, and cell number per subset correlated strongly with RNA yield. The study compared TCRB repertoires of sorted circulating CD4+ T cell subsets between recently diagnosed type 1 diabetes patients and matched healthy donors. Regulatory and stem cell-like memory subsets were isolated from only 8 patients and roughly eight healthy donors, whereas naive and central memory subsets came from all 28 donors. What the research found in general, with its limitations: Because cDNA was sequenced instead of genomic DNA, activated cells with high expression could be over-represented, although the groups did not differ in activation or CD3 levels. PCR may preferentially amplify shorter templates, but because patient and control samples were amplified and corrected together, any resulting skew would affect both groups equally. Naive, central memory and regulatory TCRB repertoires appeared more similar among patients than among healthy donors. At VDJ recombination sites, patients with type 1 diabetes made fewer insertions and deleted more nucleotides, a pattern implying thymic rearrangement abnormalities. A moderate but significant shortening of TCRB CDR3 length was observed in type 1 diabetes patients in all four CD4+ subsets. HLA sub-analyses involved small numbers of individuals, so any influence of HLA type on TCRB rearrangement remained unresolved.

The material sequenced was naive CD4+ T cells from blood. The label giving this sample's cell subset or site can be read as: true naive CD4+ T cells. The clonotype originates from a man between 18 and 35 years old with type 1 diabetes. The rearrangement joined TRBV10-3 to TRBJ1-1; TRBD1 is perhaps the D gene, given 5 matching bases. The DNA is TGTGCCATCAGTGAGCGGCCCGAGGGGTGGGCTTTCTTT. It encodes CAISERPEGWAFF.